The TCR beta chain described here comes from a study of neurological immune-mediated disorders. TCRdb independently ran MiXCR on the 5' RACE reads; one entry per CDR3 protein. The sample yields tens of thousands of distinct CDR3 sequences, 2.6% seen once. This clonotype was seen many times. The CDR3 consists of 14 residues. Germline values: CDR1 SGHRS, CDR2 YFSETQ. V lost 0 bases and J lost 3, with 7 bases in between. The chain links TRBV5-1 to TRBJ2-1; D gene unclear. The sample consisted of PBMCs. The TCR sequence derives from a woman between 25 and 40 years old with multiple sclerosis. The CDR3 DNA reads as TGCGCCAGCAGCTTGGGAACAGACTACAATGAGCAGTTCTTC. It codes for CASSLGTDYNEQFF.